The present entry profiles one TCR beta chain with its context. Antigen: not known. This record comes from a study of identical twins. Study conclusions and caveats: The conclusions drew on cross-sectional statistical analysis instead of tracking the same donors. Twins' excess sharing was less marked for out-of-frame beta sequences.

A universal primer site arose from template switching, and cDNA bore unique molecular identifiers. TCRdb reprocessed the 5' RACE reads via MiXCR and lists one record per CDR3 protein. Of about 240,000 distinct CDR3 sequences listed, 7.5% are singletons. Per germline, CDR1 SGHRS and CDR2 YFSETQ. Deletions cut 2 bases from V and 3 bases from J, with 12 bases between. CDR3 length: 14 amino acids. These data were likewise used in another study, on yellow fever vaccine responses in identical twins. As reported in that work: Reportedly, the T cell response mounted by twins to vaccine seemed partly convergent, partly personalized.

Sequencing was performed on CD8+ T cells sorted from blood. The TCR sequence derives from a woman under 30 in good health. This chain links TRBV5-1 with TRBJ2-7; D gene uncertain. CDR3 loop: CASSFGLGSYEQYF. For the CDR3, the DNA is TGCGCCAGCAGCTTTGGCCTAGGAAGCTACGAGCAGTACTTC.